Included here is one T cell receptor beta chain sequence, with context. This entry belongs to a study of blood T cell repertoires in COVID-19. Study context: Collection of acute and convalescent COVID-19 samples took place in the United States, Italy and Spain.

Germline CDR1 is WSHSY and CDR2 is SAAADI. V lost 10 bases to trimming and J lost 6 bases; unmatched junction nucleotides: 12. This CDR3 has 13 residues. TCRdb's copy holds only in-frame clones and misses some; the assay was immunoSEQ multiplex PCR. The sample shows tens of thousands of clones, 69% of them seen only once. Input material: peripheral blood. The clonotype was recovered from a man older than 75 with acute or convalescent COVID-19. The chain joins TRBV10-2 to TRBJ2-7; 7 positions match TRBD1. CDR3 protein: CAIQGERWGEQYF. As DNA, the CDR3 is TGCGCCATCCAGGGGGAGCGGTGGGGCGAGCAGTACTTC.